This TCR beta chain was retrieved from a study of early T cells in non-severe SARS-CoV-2 infection. Turning to the study itself: Sequenced bulk RNA came from whole blood that was unsorted, and chains were unpaired. Findings and limits, study-wide: Anti-spike CD8 specificities were favored by VDJdb matching, whose results missed private and CD4 specificities.

As for this clonotype: Its antigen is unknown.

J lost 0 bases, V lost 3 bases, and 4 bases had no gene match. The V gene's germline CDR1 is LGHNA and CDR2 YSLEER. This CDR3 comprises 16 residues. Attachment of unique molecular identifiers was made to individual cDNA molecules. A single record per CDR3 protein comes from TCRdb applying MiXCR to the 5' RACE reads. The table lists roughly 54,000 distinct CDR3 sequences, roughly 8.2% of them singletons, with over 9.5% in the top ten. V is TRBV4-3 and J is TRBJ2-5; 10 positions agree with TRBD2. This TCR was sampled from an adult who was a healthcare worker with PCR-confirmed SARS-CoV-2 infection or an uninfected control (not recorded which). The sequenced sample was whole blood, obtained at baseline. The CDR3 here is CASSHTTSGYQETQYF. The DNA of the CDR3 is TGCGCCAGCAGCCACACGACTAGCGGGTACCAAGAGACCCAGTACTTC.